One sample yielded the 8 T cell receptor beta chains listed below, sequenced in a study of cytomegalovirus exposure and HLA in healthy donors. Repertoires were generated with immunoSEQ multiplex PCR, while TCRdb's copy carries only in-frame clones and drops some. The sample holds some 110,000 clones; around 89% are singletons and the top ten take about 1.8%. The sample taken for sequencing was PBMCs. Receptors originate from a woman aged 18-29 years in good health and CMV-seropositive.

The gene calls are TRBV7-8 and TRBJ2-7; 8 bases align to TRBD2. Unmatched junction bases numbered 10, after V lost 2 bases and J lost 4 bases. The CDR3 is made up of 16 amino acids. The germline gives CDR1 SGHVS, CDR2 FQNEAQ. The CDR3 region has the DNA TGTGCCAGCAGCTTATCAGAGCGGGGGCTGAGTTACGAGCAGTACTTC. Protein: CASSLSERGLSYEQYF.

The chain has TRBV28 and TRBJ1-2; weak D call: TRBD1 (6 bases). The length of the CDR3 is 12 residues. Per germline, CDR1 MDHEN and CDR2 SYDVKM. V lost 10 bases to trimming and J lost 8 bases, with 17 bases between them. The CDR3 sequence is CATTQQGFGYTF. The CDR3 nucleotides are TGTGCCACTACACAACAGGGTTTCGGCTACACCTTC.

V gene TRBV29-1 combines with J gene TRBJ2-1, with D possibly being TRBD1 (6 bases). The length of the CDR3 is 13 residues. The germline V gene encodes CDR1 SQVTM and CDR2 ANQGSEA. The germline V and J ends were trimmed by 7 bases and 8 bases, with 18 bases remaining between them. The CDR3 spells CSGYRERGYEQFF. The CDR3 nucleotides read TGCAGCGGATACAGGGAGAGGGGCTATGAGCAGTTCTTC.

This clone was recorded a few times. This sequence joins TRBV11-2 and TRBJ1-2; a weak D match, TRBD1 (5 bases). Germline CDR1 SGHAT, CDR2 FQNNGV. The CDR3 is 12 amino acids. V was shortened by 0 bases and J by 6 bases, with 5 bases between the two germline ends. The DNA of the CDR3 is TGTGCCAGCAGCTTAGAGACAGATGGCTACACCTTC. Protein product: CASSLETDGYTF.

This clone appeared once. The chain joins TRBV11-2 to TRBJ1-2; 8 bases agree with TRBD1. From germline, CDR1 is SGHAT and CDR2 FQNNGV. With 1 base clipped from V and 4 bases from J, the junction kept 2 bases outside the gene matches. The CDR3 loop spans 14 amino acids. The CDR3 loop reads CASSLGGQGYGYTF. The DNA of the CDR3 is TGTGCCAGCAGCTTAGGCGGACAGGGCTATGGCTACACCTTC.

This clone was recorded only once. This chain links TRBV7-6 with TRBJ2-5; 13 positions agree with TRBD2. This CDR3 contains 18 residues. V dropped 1 base and J dropped 4; count of bases not matched to a gene: 9. From germline, CDR1 is SGHVS and CDR2 FNYEAQ. This chain's CDR3 is CASSLGSTSGGLGETQYF. The CDR3 bases are TGTGCCAGCAGCTTAGGTTCGACTAGCGGGGGGCTGGGAGAGACCCAGTACTTC.

The CDR3 DNA sequence: TGCGCCAGCAGCCAAGATTCGAGGGTACTCGCAGACAATTCACCCCTCCACTTT. Translation gives CASSQDSRVLADNSPLHF. The V call is TRBV4-1, the J call TRBJ1-6; no definite D call. The germline V gene encodes CDR1 MGHRA and CDR2 YSYEKL. CDR3 length: 18 amino acids. Trimming pared 0 bases from V and 7 bases from J, leaving 19 bases between.

The J gene is TRBJ1-1, the V gene TRBV28, with D perhaps matching TRBD1 (6 bases). Germline lookup yields CDR1 MDHEN and CDR2 SYDVKM. The V gene lost 7 bases and the J gene lost 4 bases, with 13 bases spanning the gap. This CDR3 contains 13 residues. The DNA of the CDR3 is TGTGCCAGCATCAAAGGGGGAGCCACTGAAGCTTTCTTT. It translates to CASIKGGATEAFF.